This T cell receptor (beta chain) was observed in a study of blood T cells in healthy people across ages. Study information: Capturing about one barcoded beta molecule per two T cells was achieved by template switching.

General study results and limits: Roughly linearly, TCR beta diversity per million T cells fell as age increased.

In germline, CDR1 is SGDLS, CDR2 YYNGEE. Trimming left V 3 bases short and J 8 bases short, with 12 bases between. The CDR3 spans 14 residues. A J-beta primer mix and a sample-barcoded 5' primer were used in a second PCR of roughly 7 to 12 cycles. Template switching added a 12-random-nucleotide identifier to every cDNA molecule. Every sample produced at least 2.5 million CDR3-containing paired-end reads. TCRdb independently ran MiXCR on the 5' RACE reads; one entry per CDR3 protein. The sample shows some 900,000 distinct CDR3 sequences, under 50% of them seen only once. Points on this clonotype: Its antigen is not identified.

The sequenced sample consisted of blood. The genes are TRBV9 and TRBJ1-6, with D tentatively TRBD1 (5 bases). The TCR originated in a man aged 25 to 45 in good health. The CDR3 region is CASSGRQGDSPLHF. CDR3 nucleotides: TGTGCCAGCAGCGGGAGGCAGGGAGATTCACCCCTCCACTTT.